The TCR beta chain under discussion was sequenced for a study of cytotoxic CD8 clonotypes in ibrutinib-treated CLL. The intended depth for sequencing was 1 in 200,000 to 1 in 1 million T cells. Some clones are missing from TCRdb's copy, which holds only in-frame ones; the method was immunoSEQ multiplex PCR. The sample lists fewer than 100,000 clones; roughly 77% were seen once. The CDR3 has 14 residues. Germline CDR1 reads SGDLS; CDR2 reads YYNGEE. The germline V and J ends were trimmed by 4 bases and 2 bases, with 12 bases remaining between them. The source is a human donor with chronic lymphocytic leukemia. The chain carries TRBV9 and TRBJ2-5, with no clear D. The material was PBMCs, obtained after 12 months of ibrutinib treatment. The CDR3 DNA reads TGTGCCAGCAGCCCCTCCCAGCGACAAGAGACCCAGTACTTC. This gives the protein CASSPSQRQETQYF.